The T cell receptor (beta chain) under discussion was sequenced for a study of T cells in Graves' hyperthyroidism and ophthalmopathy. The sample holds many counts of this clonotype. Researchers amplified the TCR beta CDR3 regions from RNA transcripts. The TCR CDR3 was amplified in a first-round RT-PCR using the HTBI primer set. TCRdb independently ran MiXCR on the multiplex PCR reads; one entry per CDR3 protein. The repertoire includes about 420,000 distinct CDR3 sequences, 15% to 18% of them detected once, and roughly an eighth sits in the top ten. The CDR3 has 13 residues. The V gene lost 6 bases and the J gene lost 2 bases, with 8 bases spanning the gap. Each patient was aged 18 to 65 and had newly diagnosed hyperthyroidism of under 2 months' duration.

This TCR was recovered from a woman under 30 with Graves' hyperthyroidism. Sequencing input: blood. The rearrangement uses TRBV12-3 or TRBV12-4 and TRBJ1-5, with a possible D match to TRBD1 (5 bases). The DNA of the CDR3 is TGTGCCAGCAGCTCCAGGGGCAATCAGCCCCAGCATTTT. Translating it yields CASSSRGNQPQHF.